This T cell receptor (beta chain) came from a study of T cell changes during pregnancy in multiple sclerosis (dated by TCRdb to the late 2010s). Some background on the complete study: The study examined how the T cell repertoire changed over the course of pregnancy in women with multiple sclerosis.

The method was the immunoSEQ multiplex PCR assay. TCRdb took over this immuneACCESS table, retaining in-frame rearrangements with V and J assigned. Such tables are incomplete; in checked studies, under half of the missing clones stem from an unresolved V gene, and the remainder is unexplained. The sample table shows about 46,000 clones, and approximately 89% are seen once. About 2.6% of the sample comes from the top ten. Clipping removes 3 bases from V and 3 bases from J, with 2 as the unmatched junction base count. CDR1 is given as LNHDA and CDR2 as SQIVND, both from the germline V gene (reference sequence). The CDR3 covers 13 residues, taking in both the cysteine and the phenylalanine. Kept here is only the CDR3 DNA, which spans 39 bases and is read in frame from base 1. Judged by its sample share, this clone qualifies as medium-sized (0.01 to 0.1%). Its antigen has not been determined. Base-call qualities are not available, and no considerably larger clone is one nucleotide away.

Sequencing was performed on CD8+ T cells from peripheral blood mononuclear cells, taken in the second trimester of pregnancy. This clonotype was sampled from a female donor with multiple sclerosis, enrolled in a pregnancy study. The sequence links TRBV19 to TRBJ2-7; TRBD2 fits 7 bases in the junction. The CDR3 is CASSIGEGYEQYF. The nucleotides are TGTGCCAGTAGTATCGGGGAGGGCTACGAGCAGTACTTC.